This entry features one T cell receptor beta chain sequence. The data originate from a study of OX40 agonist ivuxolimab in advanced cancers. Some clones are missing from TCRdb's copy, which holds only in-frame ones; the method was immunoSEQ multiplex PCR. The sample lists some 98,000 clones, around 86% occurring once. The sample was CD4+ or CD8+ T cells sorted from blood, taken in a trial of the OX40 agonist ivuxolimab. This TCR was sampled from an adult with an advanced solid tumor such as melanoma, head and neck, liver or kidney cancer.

CDR3 nucleotide sequence: TGTGCCAGCAGCTCCCCTGAGCGGGGGGGCCAGGAGCAGTTCTTC. Translated, it gives CASSSPERGGQEQFF. The chain has TRBV5-4 and TRBJ2-1; 10 nucleotides align to TRBD2. Germline assignment: CDR1 SGHNT and CDR2 YYREEE (reference sequence). Trimming at V came to 3 bases and at J to 10 bases, leaving 10 bases not matched to a gene. The CDR3 has 15 residues.